These 3 T cell receptor beta chains share one sample of origin, sequenced in a study of T cells in Graves' hyperthyroidism and ophthalmopathy. Amplified TCR beta CDR3 regions came from RNA transcripts. An initial round of RT-PCR targeting the TCR CDR3 relied on the HTBI primer set. TCRdb re-analysed the multiplex PCR reads in MiXCR, keeping a single row per CDR3 protein. This table has under 400,000 distinct CDR3 sequences, 13% to 15% appearing once. The specimen was blood. These receptors came from a woman aged 55-69 years with Graves' ophthalmopathy.

This clonotype has just one count. In DNA form, the CDR3 reads TGCAGTGGTGATCTAGCGGGAGAAGAGACCCAGTACTTC. Its protein product is CSGDLAGEETQYF. The chain combines TRBV20-1 with TRBJ2-5; 10 bases line up with TRBD2. The junction had 5 bases not matched to a gene; V was cut back by 7 bases and J by 3 bases. Germline V gene data show CDR1 as DFQATT and CDR2 as SNEGSKA (reference sequence). The CDR3 covers 13 residues.

At least ten counts were recorded for this clonotype. The chain is built from TRBV20-1 and TRBJ2-3; no clear D gene. The germline V gene encodes CDR1 DFQATT and CDR2 SNEGSKA (reference sequence). Trimming shortened V by 5 bases and J by 6 bases, and 21 bases separated the two germline ends. CDR3 length: 15 residues. The DNA for the CDR3 is TGCAGTGCTGCCAGCTACCCCGAACGGTCGGATACGCAGTATTTT. This codes for CSAASYPERSDTQYF.

The chain combines TRBV12-3 or TRBV12-4 with TRBJ2-7; 8 bases are shared with TRBD1. This CDR3 comprises 18 residues. Trimming cost V 5 bases and J 1 base; bases outside gene matches: 16. CDR3 sequence (DNA): TGTGCCAGCAGTACCACCGGGACAGGTTCGGTAGAGTCCTACGAGCAGTACTTC. It yields the protein CASSTTGTGSVESYEQYF.